The 14 T cell receptor beta chains below come from one sample, sequenced in a study of blood T cell repertoires in COVID-19. Measured with immunoSEQ multiplex PCR; TCRdb has only the in-frame clones, and not every one. There are tens of thousands of clones in the sample; approximately 84% occur only once, and 15% to 20% lies in the top ten. The sequenced sample consisted of peripheral blood. The receptor source for this set is a man aged 55-75 years with COVID-19, enrolled during active disease.

The chain recombines TRBV3-1 (or the pseudogene TRBV3-2) with TRBJ2-5; D perhaps matches TRBD2 (5 bases). The CDR3 sequence is 15 residues long. Germline V gives CDR1 LGHDT, CDR2 YNNKEL (reference sequence). V shed 0 bases and J shed 7 bases, with 15 bases lying between them. CDR3 sequence: CASSQDSTGGGTQYF. CDR3 DNA sequence: TGTGCCAGCAGCCAAGACTCGACGGGCGGAGGGACCCAGTACTTC.

This clone was seen only a few times. For the CDR3, the DNA is TGCGCCAGCAGCTTGGGGGCACACAGGGATGACTATGGCTACACCTTC. It specifies CASSLGAHRDDYGYTF. This chain links TRBV5-1 with TRBJ1-2; TRBD1 is a possible D gene (6 bases). From germline, CDR1 is SGHRS and CDR2 YFSETQ. The CDR3 runs 16 residues. The V end lost 0 bases, the J end lost 3 bases, and 15 bases lay between the germline ends.

The rearrangement joins TRBV7-2 to TRBJ1-4; TRBD1 might be the D (6 bases). CDR1 is SGHTA, CDR2 FQGNSA, per germline. The CDR3 runs to 14 residues. Deletions cut 5 bases from V and 8 bases from J, with 15 bases between. CDR3 nucleotides: TGTGCCAGCAGCCAGCAGGGGAAAGGAGAAAAACTGTTTTTT. Encoded protein: CASSQQGKGEKLFF.

V usage is TRBV14 and J usage is TRBJ2-5; D possibly corresponds to TRBD2 (8 bases). The germline CDR1 and CDR2 sequences are SGHDN and FVKESK. This CDR3 is 15 amino acids long. Trimming cost V 4 bases and J 5 bases, with 17 bases left between them. The DNA of the CDR3 is TGTGCCAGCAGCCCAGGGGGGAGCGGGAGCGAGACCCAGTACTTC. Protein: CASSPGGSGSETQYF.

This chain connects TRBV7-3 to TRBJ2-5, with D perhaps matching TRBD2 (6 bases). CDR1 SGHTA and CDR2 FQGTGA come from the germline V gene. CDR3 length equals 13 residues. V was pared by 5 bases and J by 5 bases, with 12 bases between. This CDR3 is CASSPRAGETQYF. In DNA form, the CDR3 reads TGTGCCAGCAGCCCGAGGGCGGGGGAGACCCAGTACTTC.

J is TRBJ1-5 and V is TRBV10-2; perhaps TRBD1 as D (5 bases). The CDR3 spans 13 residues. Trimming took 11 bases from V and 5 from J, leaving 16 bases between them. Germline CDR1 reads WSHSY; CDR2 reads SAAADI. The CDR3, as DNA: TGCGCCGTGGGGAAACAGGTGGATCAGCCCCAGCATTTT. Amino acid sequence: CAVGKQVDQPQHF.

The genes are TRBV5-1 and TRBJ2-2, with D possibly TRBD2 on 5 matching bases. The CDR3 runs 14 residues. Germline lookup yields CDR1 SGHRS and CDR2 YFSETQ. Trimming cost V 0 bases and J 13 bases, with 16 bases left between them. CDR3 sequence (DNA): TGCGCCAGCAGCTTGGAGGGCGGGTCTGGGCTGCTGTTTTTT. Protein: CASSLEGGSGLLFF.

This chain uses TRBV5-1 with TRBJ2-3; 8 bases match TRBD2. This CDR3 comprises 16 residues. Germline V gene sequence: CDR1 SGHRS, CDR2 YFSETQ. V trimming: 0 bases; J trimming: 4 bases; junction bases outside the gene matches: 7. Here the CDR3 DNA reads TGCGCCAGCAGCTTGGCACTAGCGGAATTACCAGATACGCAGTATTTT. Its protein product is CASSLALAELPDTQYF.

The chain couples TRBV9 to TRBJ2-5; weak D call: TRBD2 (5 bases). With 0 bases removed from V and 4 bases from J, the gap between germline ends came to 10 bases. This CDR3 has 14 amino acids. CDR1 is SGDLS, CDR2 YYNGEE, per germline. The CDR3 bases are TGTGCCAGCAGCGTAGGGCGGGCTGCAGAGACCCAGTACTTC. Amino acids: CASSVGRAAETQYF.

The chain has TRBV28 and TRBJ1-5; a weak D match, TRBD1 (6 bases). CDR3 size: 15 residues. V lost 6 bases and J lost 0, with 12 bases in between. Germline lookup yields CDR1 MDHEN and CDR2 SYDVKM. The CDR3 nucleotides read TGTGCCAGCAGGACTGGACAGTATAGCAATCAGCCCCAGCATTTT. Translating it yields CASRTGQYSNQPQHF.

This clone was seen once. The V call is TRBV2, the J call TRBJ1-5, with D perhaps matching TRBD1 (6 bases). The V gene lost 7 bases and the J gene lost 5 bases, with 9 bases spanning the gap. CDR3 length: 12 amino acids. The germline CDR1 and CDR2 sequences are SNHLY and FYNNEI. Here the CDR3 reads CASKRQDQPQHF. The DNA of the CDR3 is TGTGCCAGCAAGCGACAGGATCAGCCCCAGCATTTT. Full variable domain (remainder filled in from reference TRBV2 and TRBJ1-5): EPEVTQTPSHQVTQMGQEVILRCVPISNHLYFYWYRQILGQKVEFLVSFYNNEISEKSEIFDDQFSVERPDGSNFTLKIRSTKLEDSAMYFCASKRQDQPQHFGDGTRLSIL.

The chain links TRBV18 to TRBJ1-6; tentative D call: TRBD1 (5 bases). Trimming left V 2 bases short and J 10 bases short, with 21 bases between. The CDR3 spans 17 residues. In germline, CDR1 is KGHSH, CDR2 LQKENI. DNA of the CDR3: TGTGCCAGCTCACCATCCAGTGGGGCGTCGCAGGAATCACCCCTCCACTTT. Its protein product is CASSPSSGASQESPLHF.

The CDR3 sequence: CATRFSGSWDTGELFF. CDR3 sequence (DNA): TGTGCCACCCGATTTAGCGGGAGTTGGGACACCGGGGAGCTGTTTTTT. The chain has TRBV7-9 and TRBJ2-2; TRBD2 matches at 9 bases. Germline V gene sequence: CDR1 SEHNR, CDR2 FQNEAQ (reference sequence). With 10 bases clipped from V and 3 bases from J, the junction kept 12 bases outside the gene matches. This CDR3 has 16 residues. Combining the CDR3 with reference TRBV7-9 and TRBJ2-2 gives the whole variable domain DTGVSQNPRHKITKRGQNVTFRCDPISEHNRLYWYRQTLGQGPEFLTYFQNEAQLEKSRLLSDRFSAERPKGSFSTLEIQRTEQGDSAMYLCATRFSGSWDTGELFFGEGSRLTVL.

The chain carries TRBV7-3 and TRBJ2-7; 12 bases map to TRBD1. Germline V gene lookup returns CDR1 SGHTA and CDR2 FQGTGA. J was trimmed by 7 bases and V by 5 bases; bases with no gene match: 6. CDR3 length: 14 amino acids. In DNA form, the CDR3 reads TGTGCCAGCAGCCCTGGGACAGGGGGCGGAGAGCAGTACTTC. It codes for CASSPGTGGGEQYF.